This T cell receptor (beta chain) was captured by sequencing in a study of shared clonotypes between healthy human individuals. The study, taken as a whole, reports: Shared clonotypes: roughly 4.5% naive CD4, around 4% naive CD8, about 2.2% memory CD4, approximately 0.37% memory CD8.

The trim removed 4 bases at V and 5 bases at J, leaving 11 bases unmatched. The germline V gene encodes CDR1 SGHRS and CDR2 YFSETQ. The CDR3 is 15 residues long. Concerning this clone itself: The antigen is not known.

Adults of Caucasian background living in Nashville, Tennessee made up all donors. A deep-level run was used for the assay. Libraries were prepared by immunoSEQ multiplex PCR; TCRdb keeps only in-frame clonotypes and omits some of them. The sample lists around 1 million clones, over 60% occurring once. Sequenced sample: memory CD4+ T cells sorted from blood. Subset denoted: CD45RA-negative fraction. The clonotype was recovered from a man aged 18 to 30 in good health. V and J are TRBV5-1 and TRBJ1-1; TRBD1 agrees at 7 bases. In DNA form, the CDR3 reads TGCGCCAGCAGCCTGGCAGGGGGAGGAAAAACTGAAGCTTTCTTT. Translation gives CASSLAGGGKTEAFF.